Below, 28 T cell receptor beta chains from the same sample are listed, as sequenced in a study of early T cells in non-severe SARS-CoV-2 infection. TCRdb passed the 5' RACE reads through MiXCR, listing each CDR3 protein once. The table includes some 48,000 distinct CDR3 sequences, 6.2% detected once. Source: whole blood, taken at baseline. The receptors come from an adult who was a healthcare worker with PCR-confirmed SARS-CoV-2 infection or an uninfected control (not recorded which).

This clonotype has just a few counts. V is TRBV7-2 and J is TRBJ1-5; perhaps TRBD1 as D (6 bases). Trimming removed 5 bases at V and 5 bases at J, with 16 bases between. The CDR3 has 15 residues. CDR1 SGHTA and CDR2 FQGNSA come from the germline V gene. CDR3 protein: CASSLGPGGHQPQHF. Written as DNA, the CDR3 is TGTGCCAGCAGCCTAGGGCCCGGGGGGCATCAGCCCCAGCATTTT.

This clonotype came up many times. The chain is built from TRBV28 and TRBJ2-7; D is ambiguous. V shed 4 bases and J shed 7 bases, with 8 bases lying between them. The V gene's germline CDR1 is MDHEN and CDR2 SYDVKM. This CDR3 comprises 11 residues. The CDR3 DNA follows: TGTGCCAGCAGTTCCCCTATTGAGCAGTACTTC. It yields the protein CASSSPIEQYF.

This clonotype showed up just a few times. CDR3 DNA sequence: TGTGCCAGCAGTGAAACCTCGAACAGTTACAATGAGCAGTTCTTC. Translation: CASSETSNSYNEQFF. This chain links TRBV6-1 with TRBJ2-1; D gene ambiguous. Germline V gene data show CDR1 as MNHNS and CDR2 as SASEGT. The CDR3 runs to 15 residues. The V gene lost 2 bases and the J gene lost 4 bases, with 12 bases spanning the gap.

The CDR3 nucleotides read TGTGCCACCGCGAGAGCTACTAGCACAGATACGCAGTATTTT. This sequence encodes CATARATSTDTQYF. The rearrangement links TRBV2 to TRBJ2-3, with unresolved D. Germline CDR1 SNHLY, CDR2 FYNNEI. The CDR3 is 14 residues long. Trimming left V 10 bases short and J 0 bases short, with 14 bases between.

This clonotype was seen many times. The chain has TRBV7-8 and TRBJ2-3, with TRBD2 matching 7 bases. The CDR3 is 16 amino acids. CDR1 and CDR2 (germline): SGHVS, FQNEAQ. Trimming took 1 base from V and 2 from J; bases not matched to a gene: 6. CDR3 sequence: CASSLVSSGYTDTQYF. CDR3 nucleotides: TGTGCCAGCAGCTTAGTATCTAGCGGATACACAGATACGCAGTATTTT. Based on the CDR3 plus reference TRBV7-8 and TRBJ2-3, the full variable domain is GAGVSQSPRYKVAKRGQDVALRCDPISGHVSLFWYQQALGQGPEFLTYFQNEAQLDKSGLPSDRFFAERPEGSVSTLKIQRTQQEDSAVYLCASSLVSSGYTDTQYFGPGTRLTVL.

This clonotype showed up just a few times. The DNA for the CDR3 is TGCGCCAGCAGCCAAGACCCTACAGGGGGTTCCTACAATGAGCAGTTCTTC. As protein: CASSQDPTGGSYNEQFF. This chain links TRBV4-3 with TRBJ2-1; 8 nucleotides align to TRBD1. After removal of 0 bases from V and 1 base from J, the junction contained 5 bases not matched to a gene. Germline CDR1 and CDR2: LGHNA and YSLEER. The CDR3 covers 17 residues.

There are many counts of this clonotype. The rearrangement links TRBV27 to TRBJ1-2, with D possibly matching TRBD1 (5 bases). V lost 2 bases to trimming and J lost 5 bases, with 6 bases between them. This CDR3 spans 12 amino acids. Germline values: CDR1 MNHEY, CDR2 SMNVEV (reference sequence). In nucleotides, the CDR3 is TGTGCCAGCAGTTTAAAGGGGTATGGCTACACCTTC. As protein: CASSLKGYGYTF.

This clonotype has a count of ten or more. V gene TRBV28 combines with J gene TRBJ1-1; the match to TRBD1 covers 11 bases. This CDR3 has 17 amino acids. Trimming cost V 4 bases and J 5 bases; bases outside gene matches: 12. Germline V lookup: CDR1 MDHEN, CDR2 SYDVKM. CDR3 sequence reads: CASSSHGPGQGGTEAFF. CDR3 in DNA: TGTGCCAGCAGTTCCCATGGGCCGGGACAGGGGGGAACTGAAGCTTTCTTT.

The chain uses TRBV15 and TRBJ1-1, with D maybe TRBD1 (5 bases). With 0 bases removed from V and 1 base from J, the gap between germline ends came to 6 bases. The CDR3 contains 14 residues. Germline CDR1 LNHNV, CDR2 YYDKDF (reference sequence). DNA of the CDR3: TGTGCCACCAGCAGAGAGGGACGGAACACTGAAGCTTTCTTT. It is translated as CATSREGRNTEAFF.

The sample holds many counts of this clonotype. V is TRBV7-8 and J is TRBJ1-1, with D possibly being TRBD1 (5 bases). The germline V gene has CDR1 SGHVS and CDR2 FQNEAQ. There are 13 residues in the CDR3. The germline V and J ends were trimmed by 5 bases and 11 bases, with 18 bases remaining between them. Here the CDR3 DNA reads TGTGCCAGCAGCAACCGTGTAGGGGATAAGGCTTTCTTT. It encodes CASSNRVGDKAFF.

This clonotype was observed at least ten times. The CDR3 region has the DNA TGTGCCAGCAGTTTTTTCCCGGCGGGGACAGATACGCAGTATTTT. It yields the protein CASSFFPAGTDTQYF. The chain carries TRBV12-3 or TRBV12-4 and TRBJ2-3; tentative D call: TRBD2 (6 bases). The CDR3 totals 15 residues. V lost 3 bases and J lost 3, with 13 bases in between.

This clonotype was recorded at least ten times. The chain links TRBV20-1 to TRBJ2-3; D perhaps matches TRBD1 (6 bases). V lost 5 bases to trimming and J lost 4 bases, with 10 bases between them. The CDR3 contains 12 residues. The V gene's germline CDR1 is DFQATT and CDR2 SNEGSKA (reference sequence). The CDR3 DNA reads as TGCAGTGCTGAACAGGGTGCAGATACGCAGTATTTT. It yields the protein CSAEQGADTQYF.

This clonotype showed up many times. The chain joins TRBV21-1 to TRBJ2-2; TRBD1 is the table's D call and was not checked against the DNA. TRBV21-1 is an annotated pseudogene. This CDR3 has 19 amino acids. CDR3 in DNA: TGTGCCAGCAGCAAAAACCTTACGGGACAAAGGGTAAACACCGGGGAGCTGTTTTTT. This codes for CASSKNLTGQRVNTGELFF.

This clonotype was seen at least ten times. J is TRBJ2-3 and V is TRBV6-6, with 11 bases that match TRBD2. CDR1 MNHNY and CDR2 SVGAGI come from the germline V gene (reference sequence). The CDR3 is made up of 16 amino acids. The junction had 6 bases not matched to a gene; V was cut back by 2 bases and J by 5 bases. The CDR3 DNA is TGTGCCAGCAGTTACGGGGTAGCGGGAGGGCAAGATACGCAGTATTTT. As protein: CASSYGVAGGQDTQYF.

This chain uses TRBV28 with TRBJ2-1; D gene ambiguous. Germline values: CDR1 MDHEN, CDR2 SYDVKM. V lost 6 bases to trimming and J lost 3 bases, with 9 bases between them. This CDR3 is 13 amino acids long. CDR3 bases: TGTGCCAGCAGGTTACCGGACTACAATGAGCAGTTCTTC. Protein product: CASRLPDYNEQFF.

The chain employs TRBV6-5 and TRBJ2-7; no definite D call. The CDR3 totals 13 residues. Germline-derived CDR1 and CDR2 are MNHEY and SVGAGI. V lost 6 bases to trimming and J lost 4 bases, with 13 bases between them. The DNA of the CDR3 is TGTGCCAGCAGGACCCTGGGCTATTACGAGCAGTACTTC. Translated, it gives CASRTLGYYEQYF.

This chain links TRBV6-1 with TRBJ1-1; TRBD1 is a possible D gene (5 bases). V was cut by 4 bases and J by 1 base, with 19 bases left in between. Germline CDR1 reads MNHNS; CDR2 reads SASEGT. The CDR3 is made up of 17 amino acids. The CDR3 region is CASSGSGTNLWNTEAFF. In nucleotides, the CDR3 is TGTGCCAGCAGTGGATCCGGGACGAATCTGTGGAACACTGAAGCTTTCTTT.

This clonotype was observed a handful of times. The V gene is TRBV28, the J gene TRBJ2-7, with TRBD1 identical over 7 bases. Germline trimming cut 5 bases from V and 5 bases from J; bases unmatched to any gene: 6. The CDR3 extends over 13 amino acids. The germline CDR1 and CDR2 sequences are MDHEN and SYDVKM. The CDR3 region has the DNA TGTGCCAGCAGTACAGGGGCATTGGACGAGCAGTACTTC. This sequence encodes CASSTGALDEQYF.

This clonotype was observed at least ten times. This chain joins TRBV20-1 and TRBJ2-2; D is possibly TRBD2 (6 bases). Germline CDR1 and CDR2: DFQATT and SNEGSKA (reference sequence). V was cut by 1 base and J by 1 base, with 7 bases left in between. This CDR3 comprises 14 residues. DNA for the CDR3: TGCAGTGCTAGAGGTAGCGGGAACACCGGGGAGCTGTTTTTT. It encodes CSARGSGNTGELFF.

There are a few counts of this clonotype. CDR3 sequence (DNA): TGCAGCGTTGAAGAGAATACGGGAGTCGGCACAGATACGCAGTATTTT. It translates to CSVEENTGVGTDTQYF. The V gene is TRBV29-1, the J gene TRBJ2-3; possibly TRBD2 for D (6 bases). Germline values: CDR1 SQVTM, CDR2 ANQGSEA. The V gene lost 0 bases and the J gene lost 1 base, with 14 bases spanning the gap. This CDR3 region has 16 residues.

This chain connects TRBV9 to TRBJ2-2, with 10 bases matching TRBD1. CDR1 is SGDLS, CDR2 YYNGEE, per germline. J was trimmed by 15 bases and V by 4 bases; bases with no gene match: 6. This CDR3 spans 12 amino acids. CDR3 in DNA: TGTGCCAGCAGCCAGGACAGGGGGAAGATGTTTTTT. Translated, it gives CASSQDRGKMFF.

Ten or more counts support this clonotype. J is TRBJ2-3 and V is TRBV19; 10 positions match TRBD1. This CDR3 contains 15 residues. The V gene's germline CDR1 is LNHDA and CDR2 SQIVND (reference sequence). The ends lost 7 bases at V and 5 bases at J; junction bases unmatched: 9. The CDR3 loop reads CASNDFGQGVDTQYF. In nucleotides, the CDR3 is TGTGCCAGTAATGATTTCGGACAGGGGGTAGATACGCAGTATTTT.

This clonotype occurred a few times. The J gene is TRBJ1-4, the V gene TRBV18; D gene ambiguous. The ends were cut back, 2 bases at V and 5 bases at J, with 9 bases in the middle. Per germline, CDR1 KGHSH and CDR2 LQKENI. The CDR3 length is 14 residues. The CDR3 is CASSPMAGNEKLFF. The CDR3 DNA is TGTGCCAGCTCACCAATGGCAGGCAATGAAAAACTGTTTTTT.

This clonotype was seen ten or more times. V and J are TRBV29-1 and TRBJ2-3; 7 bases are shared with TRBD2. The CDR3 is made up of 14 amino acids. Trimming at V came to 3 bases and at J to 3 bases, leaving 6 bases not matched to a gene. Germline V gene data show CDR1 as SQVTM and CDR2 as ANQGSEA. The CDR3 is CSVDRGGGTDTQYF. The CDR3 nucleotides read TGCAGCGTTGATAGGGGCGGGGGTACAGATACGCAGTATTTT.

This chain uses TRBV12-3 or TRBV12-4 with TRBJ1-1; maybe TRBD1 (6 bases). Between the trimmed V and J ends, which lost 3 bases and 4 bases, there was a span of 12 bases. CDR3 length equals 14 residues. CDR3 sequence reads: CASSFGGASTEAFF. Here the CDR3 DNA reads TGTGCCAGCAGTTTCGGGGGGGCGAGCACTGAAGCTTTCTTT.

This clonotype was counted only a few times. The chain recombines TRBV3-1 with TRBJ1-5; D remains unclear. The germline V gene encodes CDR1 LGHDT and CDR2 YNNKEL (reference sequence). The CDR3 loop spans 13 amino acids. Trimming removed 5 bases at V and 3 bases at J, with 8 bases between. CDR3 sequence: CASSSGPNQPQHF. As DNA, the CDR3 is TGTGCCAGCAGCTCCGGTCCCAATCAGCCCCAGCATTTT.

This clonotype was seen ten or more times. CDR3 DNA sequence: TGTGCCAGCAGTCTAAGGAGCGCCGAGCAGTACTTC. This translates into CASSLRSAEQYF. The genes are TRBV11-2 and TRBJ2-7; D is uncertain. V was shortened by 6 bases and J by 6 bases, with 12 bases between the two germline ends. The CDR3 has 12 residues. Germline lookup yields CDR1 SGHAT and CDR2 FQNNGV.

Only a few counts were recorded for this clonotype. The chain uses TRBV7-9 and TRBJ2-5; weak D call: TRBD2 (6 bases). Looked up from germline, CDR1 is SEHNR and CDR2 is FQNEAQ (reference sequence). V lost 3 bases and J 5 bases, leaving 19 bases between the germline ends. This CDR3 is built from 16 residues. The CDR3 region is CASSFRAGPGGETQYF. DNA for the CDR3: TGTGCCAGCAGCTTCCGGGCCGGCCCCGGAGGGGAGACCCAGTACTTC.